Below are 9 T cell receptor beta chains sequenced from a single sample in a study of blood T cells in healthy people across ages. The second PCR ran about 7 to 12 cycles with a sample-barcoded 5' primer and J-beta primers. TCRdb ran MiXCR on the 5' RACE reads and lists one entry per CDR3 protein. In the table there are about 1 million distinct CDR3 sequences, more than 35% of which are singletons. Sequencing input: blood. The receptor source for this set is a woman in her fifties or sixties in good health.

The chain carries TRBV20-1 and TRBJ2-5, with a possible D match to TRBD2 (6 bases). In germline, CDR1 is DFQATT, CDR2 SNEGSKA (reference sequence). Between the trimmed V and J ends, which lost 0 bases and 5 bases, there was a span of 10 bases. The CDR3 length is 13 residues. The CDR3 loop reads CSARDSSGETQYF. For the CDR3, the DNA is TGCAGTGCTAGAGATTCCAGCGGGGAGACCCAGTACTTC.

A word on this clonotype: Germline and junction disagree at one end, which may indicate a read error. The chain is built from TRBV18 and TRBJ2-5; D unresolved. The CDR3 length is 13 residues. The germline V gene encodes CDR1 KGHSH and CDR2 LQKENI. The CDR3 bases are TGTGCCAGCTCTCCACGGATGTTGGAGACCCAGTACTTC. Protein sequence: CASSPRMLETQYF.

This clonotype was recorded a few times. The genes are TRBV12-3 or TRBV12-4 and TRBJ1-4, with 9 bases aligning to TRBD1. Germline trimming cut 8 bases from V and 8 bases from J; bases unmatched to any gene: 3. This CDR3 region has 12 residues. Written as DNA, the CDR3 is TGTGCCAGCGGACAGGGGAACGAAAAACTGTTTTTT. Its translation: CASGQGNEKLFF.

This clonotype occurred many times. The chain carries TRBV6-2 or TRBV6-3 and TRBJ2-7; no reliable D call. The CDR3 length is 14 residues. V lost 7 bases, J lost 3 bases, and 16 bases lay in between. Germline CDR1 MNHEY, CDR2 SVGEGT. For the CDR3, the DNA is TGTGCCAGCAAGTTTCAGGAGCTCAGCTACGAGCAGTACTTC. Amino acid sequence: CASKFQELSYEQYF.

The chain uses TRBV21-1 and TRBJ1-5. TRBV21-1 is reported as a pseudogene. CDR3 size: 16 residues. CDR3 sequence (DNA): TGTGCCAGCAGCAAAGAGGGCAGTCATAGCAATCAGCCCCAGCATTTT. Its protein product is CASSKEGSHSNQPQHF.

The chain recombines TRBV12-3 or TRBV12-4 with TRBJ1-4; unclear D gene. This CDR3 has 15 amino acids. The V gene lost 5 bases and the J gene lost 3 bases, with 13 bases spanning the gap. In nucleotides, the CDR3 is TGTGCCAGCAGTCCCCCCCCGCGACCTAATGAAAAACTGTTTTTT. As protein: CASSPPPRPNEKLFF.

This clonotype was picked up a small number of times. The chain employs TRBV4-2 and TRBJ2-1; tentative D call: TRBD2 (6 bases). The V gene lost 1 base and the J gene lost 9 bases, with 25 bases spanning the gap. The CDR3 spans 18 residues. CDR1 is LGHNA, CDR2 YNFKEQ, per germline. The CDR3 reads CASSQGGKISGVAGEQFF. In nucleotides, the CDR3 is TGTGCCAGCAGCCAAGGAGGGAAAATTAGCGGAGTGGCCGGTGAGCAGTTCTTC.

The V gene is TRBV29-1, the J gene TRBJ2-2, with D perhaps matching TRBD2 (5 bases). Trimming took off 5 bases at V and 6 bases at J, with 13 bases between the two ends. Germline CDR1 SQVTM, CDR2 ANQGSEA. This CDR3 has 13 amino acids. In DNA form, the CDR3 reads TGCAGCGTTTTTTTAGCGATTCCCGGGGAGCTGTTTTTT. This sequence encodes CSVFLAIPGELFF.

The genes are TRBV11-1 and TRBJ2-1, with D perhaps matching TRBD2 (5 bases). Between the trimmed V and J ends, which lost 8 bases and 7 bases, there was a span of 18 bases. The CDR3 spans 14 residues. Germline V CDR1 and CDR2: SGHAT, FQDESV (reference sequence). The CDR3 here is CASLRGAASNEQFF. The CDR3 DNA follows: TGTGCCAGCCTACGGGGAGCCGCTTCTAATGAGCAGTTCTTC. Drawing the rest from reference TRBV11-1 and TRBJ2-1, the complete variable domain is EAEVAQSPRYKITEKSQAVAFWCDPISGHATLYWYRQILGQGPELLVQFQDESVVDDSQLPKDRFSAERLKGVDSTLKIQPAELGDSAMYLCASLRGAASNEQFFGPGTRLTVL.